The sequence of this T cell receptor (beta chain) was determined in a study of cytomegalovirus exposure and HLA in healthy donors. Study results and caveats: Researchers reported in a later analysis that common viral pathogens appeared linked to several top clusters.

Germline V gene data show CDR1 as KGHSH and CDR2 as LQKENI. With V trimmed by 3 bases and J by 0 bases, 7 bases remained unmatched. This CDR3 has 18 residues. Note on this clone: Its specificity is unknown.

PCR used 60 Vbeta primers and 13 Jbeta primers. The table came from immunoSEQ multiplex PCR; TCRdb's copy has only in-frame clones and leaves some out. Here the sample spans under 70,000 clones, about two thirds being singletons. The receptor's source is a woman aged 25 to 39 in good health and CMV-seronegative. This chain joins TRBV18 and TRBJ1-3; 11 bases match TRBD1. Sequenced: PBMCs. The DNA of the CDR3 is TGTGCCAGCTCACCCCCGTCCGGGACAGGGGGCTCTGGAAACACCATATATTTT. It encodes CASSPPSGTGGSGNTIYF.